Reported below is one T cell receptor (beta chain). The antigen remains unidentified. For the second PCR, which ran for roughly 7 to 11 cycles, a sample-barcoded 5' primer and a J-beta primer mix were used. Individual samples furnished no less than 2.5 million CDR3-containing paired-end reads apiece. TCRdb called the 5' RACE reads again in MiXCR, with one record for every CDR3 protein. The sample has 1.5 million to 2 million distinct CDR3 sequences, 30% to 40% seen once. The record originates from a study of blood T cells in healthy people across ages. Whole-study results and caveats: Getting older went along with TCR beta diversity per million T cells dropping roughly linearly.

In germline, CDR1 is DFQATT, CDR2 SNEGSKA (reference sequence). CDR3 length: 13 amino acids. Peripheral blood from each donor was collected in a volume of 9.5 to 10 milliliters. This clonotype was obtained from a human donor in good health. Sequencing was carried out using blood. The genes are TRBV20-1 and TRBJ2-3; the match to TRBD2 covers 8 bases. The CDR3 DNA reads TGCTCTACCGTAGCGGGGCCCACAGATACGCAGTATTTT. This translates into CSTVAGPTDTQYF.